This TCR beta chain was obtained from a study of blood T cell repertoires in COVID-19 (dated by TCRdb to 2020 to 2021). Regarding the study in general: Samples covering the acute and convalescent phases of COVID-19 were provided by collaborators in the United States, Italy and Spain. Nearly every sample came with metadata listing a de-identified subject ID, COVID-19 status, age in years and sex. The dataset comprised deeply sampled blood TCRbeta repertoires from subjects exposed to, actively infected with, or recovered from COVID-19. The material from the prospective study consisted of cDNA or gDNA derived from T cells, B-cell-depleted T cells, or PBMCs. The repertoires were made available in a free public database intended to serve as a resource for research on the immune response to SARS-CoV-2. Samples were obtained from the ongoing ImmuneRACE study (first 160 participants) and from 1,200 or so subjects provided by 6 global collaborators. Where HLA class I and class II types were available, the types were taken from metadata supplied by the sample provider, not from assay-based typing. The research as a whole found: How much clinical and demographic metadata was included differed by source and by participant, and the metadata was provided uncurated.

Concerning this clone itself: The antigen this receptor binds is unknown. No quality values exist for individual bases; no much larger clone is one base distant.

The collaborating institutions used their own protocols to collect whole blood in K2EDTA tubes. Collaborator samples were shipped for TCRbeta analysis as frozen whole blood, isolated PBMCs, or DNA extracted from either sample type. The CDR3, cysteine through phenylalanine, is 15 amino acids long. Of all the DNA, just the CDR3 is kept, 45 bases in frame from base 1. Trimming removed 1 base from V and 4 bases from J, leaving 11 bases between the germline ends. For CDR1 and CDR2, the germline V gene (reference sequence) lists LNHDA and SQIVND. TCRbeta CDR3 regions were amplified from genomic DNA using the immunoSEQ Assay, a bias-controlled multiplex PCR. As for the original processing: Nucleated cell counts per sample were estimated from amplification of reference gene primers within the assay. To quantify the absolute abundance of each unique TCRbeta CDR3 rearrangement, sequence reads were collapsed and filtered. For each sample, productive Simpson clonality was calculated as the square root of Simpson's diversity index over productive rearrangements. The immuneACCESS repertoire file appears here via TCRdb, limited to in-frame rearrangements. These files lack a portion of the clones; in checked studies, under half of the deficit traces to unresolved V genes, and the cause of the others is not known. V and J calls and clone size come straight from that table; D and trimming were deduced from the DNA. The sample yields about 68,000 clones; just over 85% were counted once. The ten largest clones represent roughly 1.4% of the sample.

The specimen sequenced was peripheral blood. Here the chain combines TRBV19 and TRBJ1-3, with an unclear D gene assignment. This receptor was obtained from a woman aged 55 to 70 with acute or convalescent COVID-19. CDR3 reads: CASSIGSVRGNTIYF. Here is the DNA: TGTGCCAGTAGTATAGGGTCGGTGAGAGGAAACACCATATATTTT.